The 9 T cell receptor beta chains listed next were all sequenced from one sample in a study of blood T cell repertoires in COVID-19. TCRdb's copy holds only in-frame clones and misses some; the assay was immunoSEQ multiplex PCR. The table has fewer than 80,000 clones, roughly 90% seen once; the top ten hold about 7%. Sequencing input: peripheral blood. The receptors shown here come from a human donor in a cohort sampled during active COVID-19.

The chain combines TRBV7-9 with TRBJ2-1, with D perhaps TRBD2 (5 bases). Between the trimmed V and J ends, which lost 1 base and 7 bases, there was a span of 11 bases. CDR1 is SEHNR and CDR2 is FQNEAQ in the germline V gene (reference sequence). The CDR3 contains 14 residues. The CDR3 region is CASSLGLARNEQFF. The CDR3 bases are TGTGCCAGCAGCTTAGGTCTAGCTCGGAATGAGCAGTTCTTC.

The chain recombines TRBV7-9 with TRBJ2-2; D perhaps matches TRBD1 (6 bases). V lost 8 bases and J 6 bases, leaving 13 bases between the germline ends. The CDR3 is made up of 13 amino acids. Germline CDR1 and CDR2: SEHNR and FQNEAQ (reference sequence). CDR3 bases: TGTGCCAGCGGGGGCTTAGGTTCCGGGGAGCTGTTTTTT. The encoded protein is CASGGLGSGELFF.

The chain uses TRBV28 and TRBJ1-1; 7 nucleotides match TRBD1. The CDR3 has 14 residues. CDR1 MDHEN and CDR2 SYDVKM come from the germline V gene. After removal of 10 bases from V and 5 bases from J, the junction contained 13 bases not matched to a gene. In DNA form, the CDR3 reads TGTGCCACCAACGTCCTCAGGGGGTTGACTGAAGCTTTCTTT. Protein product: CATNVLRGLTEAFF.

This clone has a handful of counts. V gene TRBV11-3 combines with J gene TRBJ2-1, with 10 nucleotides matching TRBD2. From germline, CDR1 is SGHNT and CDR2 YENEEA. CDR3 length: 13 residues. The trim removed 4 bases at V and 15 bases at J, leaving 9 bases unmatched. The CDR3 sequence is CASSSPPGLALFF. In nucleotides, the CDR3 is TGTGCCAGCAGCTCTCCCCCGGGACTAGCGCTGTTCTTC.

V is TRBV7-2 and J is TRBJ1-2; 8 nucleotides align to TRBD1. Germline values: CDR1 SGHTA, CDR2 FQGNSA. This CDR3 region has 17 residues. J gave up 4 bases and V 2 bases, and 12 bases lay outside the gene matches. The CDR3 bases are TGTGCCAGCAGCTTACCCAAACGACAGGGGCTCAGCTATGGCTACACCTTC. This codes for CASSLPKRQGLSYGYTF.

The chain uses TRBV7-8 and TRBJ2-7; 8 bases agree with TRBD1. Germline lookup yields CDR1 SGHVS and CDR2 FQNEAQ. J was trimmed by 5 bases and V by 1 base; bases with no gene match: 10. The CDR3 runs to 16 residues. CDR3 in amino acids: CASSLDQRTGTHEQYF. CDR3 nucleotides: TGTGCCAGCAGCTTAGATCAGAGGACAGGGACCCACGAGCAGTACTTC.

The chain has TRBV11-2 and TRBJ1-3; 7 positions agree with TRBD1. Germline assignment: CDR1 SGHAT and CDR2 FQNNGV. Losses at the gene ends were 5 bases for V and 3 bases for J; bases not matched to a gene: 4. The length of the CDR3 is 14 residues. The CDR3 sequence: CASSLDRVGNTIYF. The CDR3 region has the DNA TGTGCCAGCAGCCTCGACAGGGTTGGAAACACCATATATTTT.

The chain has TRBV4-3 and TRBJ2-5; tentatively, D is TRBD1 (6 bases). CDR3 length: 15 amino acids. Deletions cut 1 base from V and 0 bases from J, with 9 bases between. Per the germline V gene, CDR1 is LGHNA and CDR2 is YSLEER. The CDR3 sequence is CASSQVRGYQETQYF. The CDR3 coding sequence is TGCGCCAGCAGCCAAGTGAGGGGGTACCAAGAGACCCAGTACTTC.

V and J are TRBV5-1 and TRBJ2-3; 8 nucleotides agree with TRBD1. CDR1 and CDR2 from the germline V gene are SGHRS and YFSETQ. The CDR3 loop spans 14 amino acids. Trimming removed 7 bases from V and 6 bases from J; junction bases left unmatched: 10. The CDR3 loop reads CASSRRAGGDTQYF. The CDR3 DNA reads TGCGCCAGCTCACGTCGGGCAGGGGGCGATACGCAGTATTTT.